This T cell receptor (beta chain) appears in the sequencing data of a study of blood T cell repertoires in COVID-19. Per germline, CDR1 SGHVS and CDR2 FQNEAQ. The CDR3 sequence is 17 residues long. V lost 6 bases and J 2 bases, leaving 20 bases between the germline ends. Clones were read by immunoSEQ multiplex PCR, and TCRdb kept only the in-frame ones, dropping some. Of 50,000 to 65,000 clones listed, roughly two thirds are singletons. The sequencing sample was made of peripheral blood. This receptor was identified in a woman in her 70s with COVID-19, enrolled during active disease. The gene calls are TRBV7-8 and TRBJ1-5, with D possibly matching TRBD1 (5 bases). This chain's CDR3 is CASSPGSTVVGNQPQHF. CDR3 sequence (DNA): TGTGCCAGCAGTCCCGGGTCGACAGTAGTTGGCAATCAGCCCCAGCATTTT.